The 16 T cell receptor beta chains reported below all come from one sample, sequenced in a study of T cell clonality in common variable immunodeficiency. Using immunoSEQ multiplex PCR, the repertoire was profiled, and TCRdb retains in-frame clones only, with some absent. This sample carries 80,000 or so clones, none of them present only once. The specimen was peripheral blood mononuclear cells. The receptors derive from a person between 18 and 75 years old in good health.

Many counts were recorded for this clone. The CDR3 end is not reached by the read, which stops 3 residues before it; the germline J gene fills it in. The chain joins TRBV7-3 to TRBJ2-7; 8 bases match TRBD1. Germline trimming cut 5 bases from V and 3 bases from J; bases unmatched to any gene: 3. The germline gives CDR1 SGHTA, CDR2 FQGTGA. There are 13 residues in the CDR3. CDR3 region: CASSRGTGYEQYF. CDR3 DNA, as far as it was read: TGTGCCAGCAGCCGTGGGACAGGCTACGAG.

This clone was counted at least ten times. The read stops 3 residues short of the end of the CDR3; the missing end is completed from the germline J gene. The rearrangement links TRBV20-1 to TRBJ2-7, with 11 bases matching TRBD2. The CDR3 contains 15 residues. Germline lookup yields CDR1 DFQATT and CDR2 SNEGSKA (reference sequence). Losses at the gene ends were 6 bases for V and 4 bases for J; bases not matched to a gene: 11. CDR3 bases read: TGCAGTGCCCTACGGGTAGCGGGAGGGGTTTACGAG. It is translated as CSALRVAGGVYE. The whole CDR3 region reads CSALRVAGGVYEQYF.

This clone was seen at least ten times. Sequencing ends 3 residues short of the CDR3 end; the germline J gene provides the rest. V and J are TRBV28 and TRBJ2-1, with TRBD2 matching over 7 bases. The CDR3 extends over 15 amino acids. Germline V CDR1 and CDR2: MDHEN, SYDVKM. With V trimmed by 9 bases and J by 0 bases, 8 bases remained unmatched. The CDR3 sequence: CASMVTSVSYNEQFF. The CDR3 DNA, read in part, is TGTGCCAGTATGGTCACTAGCGTCTCCTACAATGAG.

This clone was seen at least ten times. The CDR3 is cut off 3 residues early in the read; its end comes from the germline J gene. This chain uses TRBV7-3 with TRBJ2-1; 8 nucleotides match TRBD2. This CDR3 spans 15 amino acids. CDR1 is SGHTA, CDR2 FQGTGA, per germline. J gave up 2 bases and V 4 bases, and 4 bases lay outside the gene matches. The CDR3 region is CASSYNSGTYNEQFF. The sequenced part of the CDR3 DNA is TGTGCCAGCAGCTACAATAGCGGGACCTACAATGAG.

This clone has ten or more counts. The read gets to within 3 residues of the CDR3 end, and the germline J gene fills in the rest. The J gene is TRBJ2-7, the V gene TRBV5-1, with 7 nucleotides matching TRBD1. Germline-derived CDR1 and CDR2 are SGHRS and YFSETQ. V was clipped by 2 bases and J by 2 bases; unmatched bases: 7. This CDR3 has 15 residues. Incomplete CDR3 DNA: TGCGCCAGCAGCTTCTACAGGGGCCAGGCCTACGAG. Translating gives CASSFYRGQAYE. In full, the CDR3 reads CASSFYRGQAYEQYF.

This clone has at least ten counts. With the read ending 3 residues before the CDR3 end, the germline J gene is used to fill in that end. The V gene is TRBV5-1, the J gene TRBJ1-4, with no clear D. Germline V gene data show CDR1 as SGHRS and CDR2 as YFSETQ. The CDR3 length is 15 residues. The germline V and J ends were trimmed by 0 bases and 0 bases, with 6 bases remaining between them. CDR3 bases read: TGCGCCAGCAGCTTGGGCAGTTCAACTAATGAAAAA. Amino acid sequence: CASSLGSSTNEK. The whole CDR3 is CASSLGSSTNEKLFF.

This clone was found many times. The DNA ends 3 residues before the CDR3 does, and the rest of the CDR3 is filled in from the germline J gene. V gene TRBV10-3 combines with J gene TRBJ2-7, with 9 bases matching TRBD1. The CDR3 is 14 amino acids. J lost 1 base, V lost 6 bases, and 4 bases had no gene match. Per germline, CDR1 ENHRY and CDR2 SYGVKD. The CDR3 here is CAIRATGGSYEQYF. CDR3 bases read: TGTGCCATCAGGGCGACAGGGGGGTCCTACGAG.

This clone came up many times. The CDR3 end falls 3 residues outside the read, so it is completed with the germline J gene. This sequence joins TRBV7-8 and TRBJ2-4; TRBD1 is a possible D gene (5 bases). The germline V and J ends were trimmed by 5 bases and 0 bases, with 17 bases remaining between them. This CDR3 spans 17 amino acids. Per germline, CDR1 SGHVS and CDR2 FQNEAQ. The sequenced CDR3 bases are TGTGCCAGCAGCACACCGTCCGAAGGGGTAGCCAAAAACATT. This translates into CASSTPSEGVAKNI. The whole CDR3 protein reads CASSTPSEGVAKNIQYF.

Many counts were recorded for this clone. Coverage ceases 3 residues before the CDR3 finishes, and the germline J gene fills in the end. The V call is TRBV4-1, the J call TRBJ2-2; D is possibly TRBD1 (5 bases). This CDR3 has 16 amino acids. Trimming left V 0 bases short and J 5 bases short, with 13 bases between. CDR1 and CDR2 (germline): MGHRA, YSYEKL. This chain's CDR3 is CASSQDGSGRTGELFF. The sequenced part of the CDR3 DNA is TGCGCCAGCAGCCAAGATGGCTCAGGGCGGACCGGGGAG.

At least ten counts were recorded for this clone. The CDR3 is cut off 3 residues early in the read; its end comes from the germline J gene. The V gene is TRBV5-1, the J gene TRBJ2-1; D is unresolved. CDR3 length: 13 residues. Trimming shortened V by 1 base and J by 4 bases, and 6 bases separated the two germline ends. Germline assignment: CDR1 SGHRS and CDR2 YFSETQ. The CDR3 sequence is CASSLFNYNEQFF. The part of the CDR3 DNA that was read is TGCGCCAGCAGCTTGTTCAATTACAATGAG.

This clone has a count of ten or more. CDR3 protein: CAWSVYRGNQPQHF. Partial CDR3 DNA: TGTGCCTGGAGTGTCTACAGGGGGAACCAGCCC. The rearrangement uses TRBV30 and TRBJ1-5, with TRBD1 matching 8 bases. The CDR3 is cut off 3 residues early in the read; its end comes from the germline J gene. The germline gives CDR1 GTSNPN, CDR2 SVGIG (reference sequence). V was pared by 0 bases and J by 7 bases, with 5 bases of the junction left unmatched. This CDR3 has 14 amino acids.

This clone has at least ten counts. CDR3 protein: CASSQEGRRNTGELFF. The covered CDR3 bases are TGTGCCAGCAGCCAAGAAGGCAGGCGGAACACCGGGGAG. The chain recombines TRBV14 with TRBJ2-2; D gene ambiguous. The read stops 3 residues short of the end of the CDR3; the missing end is completed from the germline J gene. V dropped 0 bases and J dropped 1 base, with 9 bases sitting between them. Germline CDR1 SGHDN, CDR2 FVKESK. The CDR3 sequence is 16 residues long.

This clone was recorded at least ten times. Incomplete CDR3 DNA: TGCGGAACAGGTCAGAGGGGTGAAAAA. Translating it yields CGTGQRGEK. The full CDR3 protein is CGTGQRGEKLFF. The V gene is TRBV29-1, the J gene TRBJ1-4; tentatively, D is TRBD1 (5 bases). The read falls 3 residues short of the CDR3 end, and the missing part is taken from the germline J gene. The CDR3 loop spans 12 amino acids. Germline values: CDR1 SQVTM, CDR2 ANQGSEA.

This clone appeared many times. The CDR3 end is not reached by the read, which stops 3 residues before it; the germline J gene fills it in. V and J are TRBV7-2 and TRBJ2-2, with D maybe TRBD2 (5 bases). V was shortened by 5 bases and J by 0 bases, with 10 bases between the two germline ends. This CDR3 is 15 amino acids long. Germline V gives CDR1 SGHTA, CDR2 FQGNSA. The CDR3 reads CASSPAVTNTGELFF. The CDR3 bases that were read are TGTGCCAGCAGCCCAGCGGTGACGAACACCGGGGAG.

This clone was observed many times. Sequencing ends 3 residues short of the CDR3 end; the germline J gene provides the rest. This chain links TRBV18 with TRBJ1-5; D not resolved. This CDR3 spans 14 amino acids. The germline V and J ends were trimmed by 5 bases and 1 base, with 9 bases remaining between them. Germline lookup yields CDR1 KGHSH and CDR2 LQKENI. The CDR3 region is CASSSRASNQPQHF. CDR3 bases read: TGTGCCAGCTCATCGCGAGCCAGCAATCAGCCC.

This clone was observed at least ten times. The observed sequence ends 3 residues before the CDR3 terminus, with the missing tail filled in from the germline J gene. The chain carries TRBV7-2 and TRBJ1-5; D gene ambiguous. This CDR3 comprises 15 residues. Germline V lookup: CDR1 SGHTA, CDR2 FQGNSA. V dropped 5 bases and J dropped 4 bases, with 15 bases sitting between them. The covered CDR3 bases are TGTGCCAGCAGCACCCTGGGCCTTCTAAATCAGCCC. It specifies CASSTLGLLNQP. The full CDR3 is CASSTLGLLNQPQHF.